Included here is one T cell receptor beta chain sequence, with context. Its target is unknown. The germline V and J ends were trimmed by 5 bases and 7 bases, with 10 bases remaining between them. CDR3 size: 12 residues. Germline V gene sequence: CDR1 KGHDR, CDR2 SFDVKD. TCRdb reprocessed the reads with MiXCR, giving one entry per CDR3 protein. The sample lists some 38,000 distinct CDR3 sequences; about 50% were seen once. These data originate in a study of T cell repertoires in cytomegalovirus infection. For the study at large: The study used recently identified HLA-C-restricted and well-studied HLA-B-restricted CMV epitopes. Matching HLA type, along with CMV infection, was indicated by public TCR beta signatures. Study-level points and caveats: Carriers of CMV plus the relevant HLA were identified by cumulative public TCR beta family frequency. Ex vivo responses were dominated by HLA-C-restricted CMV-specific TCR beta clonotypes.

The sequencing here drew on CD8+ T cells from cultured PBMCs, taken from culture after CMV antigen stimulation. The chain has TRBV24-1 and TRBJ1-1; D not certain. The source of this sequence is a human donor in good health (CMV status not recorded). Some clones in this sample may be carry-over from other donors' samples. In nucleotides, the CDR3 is TGTGCCACCAGTGGACCGACGGGTGAAGCTTTCTTT. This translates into CATSGPTGEAFF.